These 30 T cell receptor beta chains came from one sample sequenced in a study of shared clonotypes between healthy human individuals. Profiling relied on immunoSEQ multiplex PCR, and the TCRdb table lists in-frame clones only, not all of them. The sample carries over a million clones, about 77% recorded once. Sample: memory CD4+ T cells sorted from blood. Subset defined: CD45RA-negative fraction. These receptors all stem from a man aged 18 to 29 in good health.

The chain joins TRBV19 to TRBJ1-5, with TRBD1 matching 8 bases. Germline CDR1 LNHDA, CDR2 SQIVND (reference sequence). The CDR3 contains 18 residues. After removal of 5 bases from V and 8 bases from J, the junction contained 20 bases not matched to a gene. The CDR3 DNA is TGTGCCAGTAGTGCCAGAAACCCGGGACAGGCTTATATCAAGCCCCAGCATTTT. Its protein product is CASSARNPGQAYIKPQHF.

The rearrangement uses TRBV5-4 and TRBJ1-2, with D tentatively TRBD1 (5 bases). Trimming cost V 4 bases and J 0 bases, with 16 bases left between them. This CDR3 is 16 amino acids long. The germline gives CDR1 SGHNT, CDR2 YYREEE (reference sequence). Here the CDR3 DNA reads TGTGCCAGCAGCCACGGGGGGGGTGAGGCTAACTATGGCTACACCTTC. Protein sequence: CASSHGGGEANYGYTF. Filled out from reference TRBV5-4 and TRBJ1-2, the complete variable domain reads ETGVTQSPTHLIKTRGQQVTLRCSSQSGHNTVSWYQQALGQGPQFIFQYYREEENGRGNFPPRFSGLQFPNYSSELNVNALELDDSALYLCASSHGGGEANYGYTFGSGTRLTVV.

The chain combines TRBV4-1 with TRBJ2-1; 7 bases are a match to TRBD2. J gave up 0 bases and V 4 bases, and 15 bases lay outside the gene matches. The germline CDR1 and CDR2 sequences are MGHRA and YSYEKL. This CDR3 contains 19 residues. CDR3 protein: CASSRRTSGDFSSYNEQFF. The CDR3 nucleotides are TGCGCCAGCAGCCGAAGAACCAGCGGGGACTTCAGCTCCTACAATGAGCAGTTCTTC.

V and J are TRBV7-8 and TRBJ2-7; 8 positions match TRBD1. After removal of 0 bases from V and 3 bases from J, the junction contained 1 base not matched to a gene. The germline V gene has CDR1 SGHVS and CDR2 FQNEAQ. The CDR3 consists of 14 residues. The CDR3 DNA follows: TGTGCCAGCAGCTTAGCGACAGGGGACTACGAGCAGTACTTC. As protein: CASSLATGDYEQYF.

CDR3 in amino acids: CASSEAWRGQGSSSYNSPLHF. The CDR3 bases are TGTGCCAGCAGTGAAGCCTGGCGGGGACAGGGTTCTAGCTCCTATAATTCACCCCTCCACTTT. The genes are TRBV2 and TRBJ1-6; 9 bases are shared with TRBD1. Germline CDR1 reads SNHLY; CDR2 reads FYNNEI. This CDR3 contains 21 residues. J lost 0 bases, V lost 0 bases, and 12 bases had no gene match.

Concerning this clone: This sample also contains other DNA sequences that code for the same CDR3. As DNA, the CDR3 is TGCGCCAGCAGCCTGGACAGTTTGAACACTGAAGCTTTCTTT. Protein: CASSLDSLNTEAFF. The V call is TRBV5-1, the J call TRBJ1-1; perhaps TRBD1 as D (6 bases). V gave up 4 bases and J gave up 0 bases, with 10 bases separating them. CDR1 is SGHRS, CDR2 YFSETQ, per germline. This CDR3 region has 14 residues.

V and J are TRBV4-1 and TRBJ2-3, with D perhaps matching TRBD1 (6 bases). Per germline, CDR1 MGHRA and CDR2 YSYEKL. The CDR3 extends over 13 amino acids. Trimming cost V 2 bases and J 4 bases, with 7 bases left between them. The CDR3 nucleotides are TGCGCCAGCAGCCAATGGGGGCCAGATACGCAGTATTTT. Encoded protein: CASSQWGPDTQYF.

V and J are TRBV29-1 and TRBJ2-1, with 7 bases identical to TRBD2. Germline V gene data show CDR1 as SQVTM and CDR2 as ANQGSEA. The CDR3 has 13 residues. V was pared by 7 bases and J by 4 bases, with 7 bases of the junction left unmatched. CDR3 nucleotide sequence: TGCAGCGCCCCCGGGCGGGGGTACAATGAGCAGTTCTTC. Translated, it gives CSAPGRGYNEQFF.

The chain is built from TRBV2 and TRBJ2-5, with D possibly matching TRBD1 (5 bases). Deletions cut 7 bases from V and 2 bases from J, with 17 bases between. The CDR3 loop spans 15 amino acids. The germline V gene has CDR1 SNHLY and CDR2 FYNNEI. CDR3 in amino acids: CASTGHWAEQETQYF. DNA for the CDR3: TGTGCCAGCACCGGACATTGGGCAGAGCAAGAGACCCAGTACTTC.

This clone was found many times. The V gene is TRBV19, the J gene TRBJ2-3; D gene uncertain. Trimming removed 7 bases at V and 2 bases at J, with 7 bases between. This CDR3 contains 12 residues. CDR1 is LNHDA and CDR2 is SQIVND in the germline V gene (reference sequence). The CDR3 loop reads CASIGVTDTQYF. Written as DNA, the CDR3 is TGTGCCAGTATTGGGGTCACAGATACGCAGTATTTT.

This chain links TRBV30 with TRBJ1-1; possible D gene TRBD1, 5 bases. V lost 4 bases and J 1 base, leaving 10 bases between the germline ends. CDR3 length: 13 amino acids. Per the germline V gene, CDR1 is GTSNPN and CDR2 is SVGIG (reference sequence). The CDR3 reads CAWNDSPNTEAFF. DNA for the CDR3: TGTGCCTGGAACGACAGTCCGAACACTGAAGCTTTCTTT.

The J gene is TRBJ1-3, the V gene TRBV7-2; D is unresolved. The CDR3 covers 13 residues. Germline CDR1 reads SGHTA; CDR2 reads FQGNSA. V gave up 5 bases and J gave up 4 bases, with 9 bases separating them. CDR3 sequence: CASSLETGNTIYF. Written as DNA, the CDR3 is TGTGCCAGCAGCCTTGAGACCGGAAACACCATATATTTT.

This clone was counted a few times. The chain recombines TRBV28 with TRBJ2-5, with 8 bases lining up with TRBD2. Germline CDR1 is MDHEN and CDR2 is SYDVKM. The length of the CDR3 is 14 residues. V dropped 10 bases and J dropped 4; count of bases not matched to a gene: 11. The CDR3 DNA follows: TGTGCCACTACGACGCGGGGGGCAACAGAGACCCAGTACTTC. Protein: CATTTRGATETQYF.

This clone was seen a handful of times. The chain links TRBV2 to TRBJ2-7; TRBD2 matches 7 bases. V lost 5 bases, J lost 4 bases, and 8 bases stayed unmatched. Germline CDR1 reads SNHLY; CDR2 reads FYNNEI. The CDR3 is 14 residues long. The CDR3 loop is CASSLSLGGYEQYF. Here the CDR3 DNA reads TGTGCCAGCAGTCTGTCGCTCGGGGGGTACGAGCAGTACTTC.

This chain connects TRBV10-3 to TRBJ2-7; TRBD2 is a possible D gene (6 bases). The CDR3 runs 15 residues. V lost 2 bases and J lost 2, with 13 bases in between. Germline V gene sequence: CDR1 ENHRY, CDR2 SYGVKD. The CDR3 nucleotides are TGTGCCATCAGTGAGCCTGGAGGGTCGGCCTACGAGCAGTACTTC. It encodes CAISEPGGSAYEQYF.

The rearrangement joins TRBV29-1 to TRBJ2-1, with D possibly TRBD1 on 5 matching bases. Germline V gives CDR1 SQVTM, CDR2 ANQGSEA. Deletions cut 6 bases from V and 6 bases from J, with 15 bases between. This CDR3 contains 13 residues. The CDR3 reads CSVTEQALNEQFF. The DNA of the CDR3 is TGCAGCGTCACGGAACAGGCCCTCAATGAGCAGTTCTTC.

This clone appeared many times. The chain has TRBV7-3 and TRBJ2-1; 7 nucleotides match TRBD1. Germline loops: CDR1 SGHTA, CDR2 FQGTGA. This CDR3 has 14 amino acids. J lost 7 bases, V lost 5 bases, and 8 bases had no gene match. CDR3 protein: CASSRGGSENEQFF. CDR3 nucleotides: TGTGCCAGCAGCCGAGGGGGCTCCGAAAATGAGCAGTTCTTC.

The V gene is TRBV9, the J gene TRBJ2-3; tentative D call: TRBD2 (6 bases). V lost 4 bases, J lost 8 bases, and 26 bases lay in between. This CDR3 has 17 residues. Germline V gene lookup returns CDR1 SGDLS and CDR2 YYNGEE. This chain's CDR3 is CASSPPNTGALTGTQYF. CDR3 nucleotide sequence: TGTGCCAGCAGCCCACCCAATACGGGAGCCCTAACCGGTACGCAGTATTTT. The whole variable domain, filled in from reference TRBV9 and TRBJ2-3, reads DSGVTQTPKHLITATGQRVTLRCSPRSGDLSVYWYQQSLDQGLQFLIQYYNGEERAKGNILERFSAQQFPDLHSELNLSSLELGDSALYFCASSPPNTGALTGTQYFGPGTRLTVL.

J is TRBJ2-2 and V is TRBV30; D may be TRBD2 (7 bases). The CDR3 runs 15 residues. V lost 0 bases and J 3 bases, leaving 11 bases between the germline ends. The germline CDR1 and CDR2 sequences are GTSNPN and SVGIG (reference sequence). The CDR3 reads CAWSVRGADTGELFF. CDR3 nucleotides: TGTGCCTGGAGTGTTCGGGGGGCTGACACCGGGGAGCTGTTTTTT. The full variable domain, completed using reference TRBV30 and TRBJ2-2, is SQTIHQWPATLVQPVGSPLSLECTVEGTSNPNLYWYRQAAGRGLQLLFYSVGIGQISSEVPQNLSASRPQDRQFILSSKKLLLSDSGFYLCAWSVRGADTGELFFGEGSRLTVL.

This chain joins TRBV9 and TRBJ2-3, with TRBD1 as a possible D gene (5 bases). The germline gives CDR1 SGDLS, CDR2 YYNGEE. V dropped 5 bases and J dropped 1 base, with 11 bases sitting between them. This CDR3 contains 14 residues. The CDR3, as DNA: TGTGCCAGCAGTTCAGGGCCGGGCACAGATACGCAGTATTTT. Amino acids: CASSSGPGTDTQYF.

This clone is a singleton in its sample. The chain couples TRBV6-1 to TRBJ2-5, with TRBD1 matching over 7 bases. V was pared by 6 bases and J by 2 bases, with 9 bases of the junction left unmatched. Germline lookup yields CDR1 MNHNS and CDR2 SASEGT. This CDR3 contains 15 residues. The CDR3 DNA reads TGTGCCAGCAGGGGACAGACCCTAGGTCAAGAGACCCAGTACTTC. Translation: CASRGQTLGQETQYF.

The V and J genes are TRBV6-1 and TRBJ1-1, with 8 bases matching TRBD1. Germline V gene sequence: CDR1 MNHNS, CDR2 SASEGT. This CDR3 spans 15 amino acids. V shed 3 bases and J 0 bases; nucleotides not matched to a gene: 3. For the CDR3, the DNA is TGTGCCAGCAGTGATATGGACAGGGTGAACACTGAAGCTTTCTTT. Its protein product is CASSDMDRVNTEAFF.

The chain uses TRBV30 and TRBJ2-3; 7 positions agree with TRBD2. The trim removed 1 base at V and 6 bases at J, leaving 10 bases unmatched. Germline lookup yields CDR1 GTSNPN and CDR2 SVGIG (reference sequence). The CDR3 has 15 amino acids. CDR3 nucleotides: TGTGCCTGGAGTGGGGCAGGGCGGGGAGGGGATACGCAGTATTTT. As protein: CAWSGAGRGGDTQYF.

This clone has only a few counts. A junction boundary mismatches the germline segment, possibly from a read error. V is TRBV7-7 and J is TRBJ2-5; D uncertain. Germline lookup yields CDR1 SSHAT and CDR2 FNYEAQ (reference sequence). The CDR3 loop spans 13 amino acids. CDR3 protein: CASSGSLQETQYF. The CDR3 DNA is TGTGCTAGCAGTGGCAGTCTCCAAGAGACCCAGTACTTC.

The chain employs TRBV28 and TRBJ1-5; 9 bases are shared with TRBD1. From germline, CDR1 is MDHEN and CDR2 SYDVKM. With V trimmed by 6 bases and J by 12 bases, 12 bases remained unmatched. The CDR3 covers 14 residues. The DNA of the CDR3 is TGTGCCAGCAGCTTAAGAGTGGGACAGGGCTACCAGCATTTT. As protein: CASSLRVGQGYQHF. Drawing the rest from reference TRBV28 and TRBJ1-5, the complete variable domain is DVKVTQSSRYLVKRTGEKVFLECVQDMDHENMFWYRQDPGLGLRLIYFSYDVKMKEKGDIPEGYSVSREKKERFSLILESASTNQTSMYLCASSLRVGQGYQHFGDGTRLSIL.

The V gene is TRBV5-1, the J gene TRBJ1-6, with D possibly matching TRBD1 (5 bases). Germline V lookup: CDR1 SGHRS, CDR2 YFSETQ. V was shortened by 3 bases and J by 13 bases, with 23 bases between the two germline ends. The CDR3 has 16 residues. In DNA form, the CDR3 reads TGCGCCAGCAGCTCCACCGGGACTCAGAGCCAAGGGCCCCTCCACTTT. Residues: CASSSTGTQSQGPLHF.

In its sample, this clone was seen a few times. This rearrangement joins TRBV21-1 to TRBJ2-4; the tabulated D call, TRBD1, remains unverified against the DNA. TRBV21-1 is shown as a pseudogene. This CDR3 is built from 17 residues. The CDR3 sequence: CASSICRVTLAKNIQYF. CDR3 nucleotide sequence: TGTGCCAGCAGCATTTGCAGGGTGACGTTAGCCAAAAACATTCAGTACTTC.

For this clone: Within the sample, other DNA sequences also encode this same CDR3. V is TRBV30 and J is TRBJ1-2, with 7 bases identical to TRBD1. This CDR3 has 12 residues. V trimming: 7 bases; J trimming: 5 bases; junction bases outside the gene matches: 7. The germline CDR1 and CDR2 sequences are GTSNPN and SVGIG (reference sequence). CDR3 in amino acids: CASPTGKYGYTF. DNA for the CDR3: TGTGCCTCCCCGACAGGGAAGTATGGCTACACCTTC.

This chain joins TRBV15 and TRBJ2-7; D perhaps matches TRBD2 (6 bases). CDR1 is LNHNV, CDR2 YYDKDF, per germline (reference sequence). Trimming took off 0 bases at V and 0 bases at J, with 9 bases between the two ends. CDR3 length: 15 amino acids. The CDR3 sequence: CATSRDVGGSYEQYF. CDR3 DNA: TGTGCCACCAGCAGAGATGTGGGGGGCTCCTACGAGCAGTACTTC.

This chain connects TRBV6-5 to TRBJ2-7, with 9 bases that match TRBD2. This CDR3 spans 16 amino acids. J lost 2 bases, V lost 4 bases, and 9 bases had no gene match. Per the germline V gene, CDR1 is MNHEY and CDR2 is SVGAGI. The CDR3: CASSWSGAGGPYEQYF. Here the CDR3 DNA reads TGTGCCAGCAGTTGGTCGGGCGCGGGAGGGCCCTACGAGCAGTACTTC.